Sequencing of this TCR beta chain was carried out in a study of shared clonotypes between healthy human individuals. In the study overall: Per donor, CD8 memory used one plate, CD8 naive used two, CD4 memory used three and CD4 naive used three.

The authors ran the assay at deep level. Libraries were prepared by immunoSEQ multiplex PCR; TCRdb keeps only in-frame clonotypes and omits some of them. The table lists roughly 2,000,000 clones, less than 95% of them singletons. With respect to this clone: Its specificity is unknown.

Positively selected for CCR7, the CD45RO-negative cells used as naive CD8 cells excluded terminally differentiated effector memory CD45RA+ cells. The CDR3 has 14 amino acids. With 3 bases removed from V and 0 bases from J, the gap between germline ends came to 8 bases. Germline V CDR1 and CDR2: PRHDT, FYEKMQ (reference sequence). General study findings and limits: Larger estimated richness was generally seen in naive subsets than in memory subsets.

The sequenced sample consisted of naive CD8+ T cells sorted from blood. The chain uses TRBV13 and TRBJ1-1; D unresolved. The origin of this receptor is a young man in good health. The CDR3 DNA reads TGTGCCAGCAGCTTTTTGGGCCTGAACACTGAAGCTTTCTTT. Protein product: CASSFLGLNTEAFF.